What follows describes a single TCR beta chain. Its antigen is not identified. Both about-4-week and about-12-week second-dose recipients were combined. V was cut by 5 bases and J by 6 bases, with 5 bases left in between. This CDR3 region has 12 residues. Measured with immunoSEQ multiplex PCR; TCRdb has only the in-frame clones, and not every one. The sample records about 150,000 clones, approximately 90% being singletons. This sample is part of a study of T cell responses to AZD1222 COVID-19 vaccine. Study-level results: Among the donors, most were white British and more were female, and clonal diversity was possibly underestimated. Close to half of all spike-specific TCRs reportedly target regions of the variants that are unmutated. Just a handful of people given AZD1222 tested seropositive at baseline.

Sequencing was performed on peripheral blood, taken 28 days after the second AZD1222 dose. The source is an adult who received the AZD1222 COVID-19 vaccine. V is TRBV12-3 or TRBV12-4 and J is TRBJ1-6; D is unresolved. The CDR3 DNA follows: TGTGCCAGCAGTAGACGTAATTCACCCCTCCACTTT. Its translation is CASSRRNSPLHF.